This TCR beta chain emerged from a study of Graves' ophthalmopathy and Graves' hyperthyroidism. CDR3 regions of TCR beta were amplified from RNA transcripts. HTBI primers primed a first-round RT-PCR, and a second-round multiplex PCR followed. Each CDR3 protein gets one entry after TCRdb re-called the multiplex PCR reads with MiXCR. The data hold over 450,000 distinct CDR3 sequences, with 13% to 15% observed a single time. Comments on this clonotype: Its specificity is not known.

This CDR3 comprises 14 residues. The germline V gene has CDR1 LGHNT and CDR2 FRNRAP. Trimming removed 5 bases from V and 5 bases from J, with 15 bases in between. Patients were excluded if they had other autoimmune diseases or uncontrolled infections, and likewise if pregnancy or lactation applied. Clinical symptoms, serum thyroxine, TRAb, thyroid ultrasound and orbital computed tomography determined diagnosis. Study observations and caveats: The model's ophthalmopathy progression predictions had approximately 71% sensitivity and approximately 72% specificity.

The gene calls are TRBV12-5 and TRBJ2-5, with a tentative D call TRBD1 (6 bases). The material sequenced was blood. The clonotype comes from a woman aged 25 to 39 with Graves' ophthalmopathy. The CDR3 is CASGPPRGWETQYF. The DNA for the CDR3 is TGTGCTAGTGGTCCGCCCAGGGGTTGGGAGACCCAGTACTTC.